A selection of T cell receptor beta chains follows, all from one sample in a study of T cell responses to AZD1222 COVID-19 vaccine. Data came from immunoSEQ multiplex PCR; TCRdb stores just in-frame clones and leaves some out. The sample yields fewer than 200,000 clones, 90% to 95% seen once. The sample here was peripheral blood, taken on day 0 of AZD1222 vaccination. These receptors originate from an adult in good health. Each CDR3 is given with its conserved first and last residue. The D gene is left open where the match is weak. Clone size is not always given. Where it is, it says once, few, many or a class for expanded clones.

v_gene: TRBV6-2/TRBV6-3; abundance: .; j_gene: TRBJ1-2; d_gene: TRBD1; CDR3aa: CASSYKRTGDYTF; CDR3nt: TGTGCCAGCAGTTATAAAAGGACAGGGGACTACACCTTC
v_gene: TRBV4-3; abundance: .; j_gene: TRBJ2-7; d_gene: .; CDR3aa: CASSQTYRDPEQYF; CDR3nt: TGCGCCAGCAGTCAAACGTACCGGGACCCTGAGCAGTACTTC
v_gene: TRBV27; abundance: .; j_gene: TRBJ1-2; d_gene: TRBD1; CDR3aa: CASKGDRGGYTF; CDR3nt: TGTGCCAGCAAAGGGGACAGGGGTGGCTACACCTTC
v_gene: TRBV2; abundance: .; j_gene: TRBJ1-2; d_gene: .; CDR3aa: CASSFSRELWDGYTF; CDR3nt: TGTGCCAGCAGTTTCTCCCGGGAGCTGTGGGATGGCTACACCTTC
v_gene: TRBV6-2/TRBV6-3; abundance: few; j_gene: TRBJ2-1; d_gene: TRBD2; CDR3aa: CASSYSRVGGSGNYNEQFF; CDR3nt: TGTGCCAGCAGTTACTCGAGAGTTGGCGGTAGCGGGAACTACAATGAGCAGTTCTTC
v_gene: TRBV27; abundance: .; j_gene: TRBJ2-2; d_gene: .; CDR3aa: CASTRGVDTGELFF; CDR3nt: TGTGCCAGCACAAGGGGGGTGGACACCGGGGAGCTGTTTTTT
v_gene: TRBV5-5; abundance: .; j_gene: TRBJ1-2; d_gene: TRBD1; CDR3aa: CASSFTGGLYGYTF; CDR3nt: TGTGCCAGCAGCTTCACAGGGGGTCTCTATGGCTACACCTTC
v_gene: TRBV27; abundance: once; j_gene: TRBJ1-1; d_gene: TRBD1; CDR3aa: CASTTGGGWGEAFF; CDR3nt: TGTGCCAGCACTACAGGGGGCGGTTGGGGGGAAGCTTTCTTT
v_gene: TRBV7-9; abundance: .; j_gene: TRBJ1-1; d_gene: TRBD1; CDR3aa: CASSQGGQLMNTEAFF; CDR3nt: TGTGCCAGCAGCCAGGGGGGGCAGTTAATGAACACTGAAGCTTTCTTT
v_gene: TRBV27; abundance: .; j_gene: TRBJ2-1; d_gene: .; CDR3aa: CASTRIGTSYNEQFF; CDR3nt: TGTGCCAGCACCCGGATCGGGACGTCCTACAATGAGCAGTTCTTC
v_gene: TRBV11-2; abundance: .; j_gene: TRBJ2-7; d_gene: TRBD2; CDR3aa: CASSPSGGAYEQYF; CDR3nt: TGTGCCAGCAGCCCTAGCGGGGGGGCGTACGAGCAGTACTTC
v_gene: TRBV6-4; abundance: few; j_gene: TRBJ1-1; d_gene: .; CDR3aa: CASRRDFGTEAFF; CDR3nt: TGTGCCAGCAGGAGGGACTTTGGCACTGAAGCTTTCTTT
v_gene: TRBV11-3; abundance: .; j_gene: TRBJ1-1; d_gene: .; CDR3aa: CASSLASNTEAFF; CDR3nt: TGTGCCAGCAGCTTAGCGTCGAACACTGAAGCTTTCTTT
v_gene: TRBV5-1; abundance: .; j_gene: TRBJ2-7; d_gene: .; CDR3aa: CASSSGTRRSYEQYF; CDR3nt: TGCGCCAGCAGCTCCGGGACGCGGCGGAGCTACGAGCAGTACTTC
v_gene: TRBV30; abundance: .; j_gene: TRBJ1-5; d_gene: .; CDR3aa: CAWSVQGGSGPQHF; CDR3nt: TGTGCCTGGAGTGTACAGGGAGGATCAGGGCCCCAGCATTTT
v_gene: TRBV6-2/TRBV6-3; abundance: .; j_gene: TRBJ2-2; d_gene: .; CDR3aa: CASSYRDTGELFF; CDR3nt: TGTGCCAGCAGTTACAGGGACACCGGGGAGCTGTTTTTT
v_gene: TRBV4-1; abundance: .; j_gene: TRBJ1-1; d_gene: TRBD1; CDR3aa: CASSQVQGDTEAFF; CDR3nt: TGCGCCAGCAGCCAAGTTCAGGGGGACACTGAAGCTTTCTTT
v_gene: TRBV6-5; abundance: .; j_gene: TRBJ1-2; d_gene: .; CDR3aa: CASSYPGSYGYTF; CDR3nt: TGTGCCAGCAGTTACCCCGGCAGCTATGGCTACACCTTC
v_gene: TRBV7-8; abundance: .; j_gene: TRBJ1-1; d_gene: .; CDR3aa: CASVATGIPEAFF; CDR3nt: TGTGCCAGCGTCGCAACAGGGATCCCTGAAGCTTTCTTT
v_gene: TRBV9; abundance: .; j_gene: TRBJ2-1; d_gene: .; CDR3aa: CASSVRAQDEQFF; CDR3nt: TGTGCCAGCAGCGTAAGGGCGCAAGATGAGCAGTTCTTC
v_gene: TRBV5-4; abundance: .; j_gene: TRBJ1-1; d_gene: TRBD1; CDR3aa: CASSPRTGGSAEAFF; CDR3nt: TGTGCCAGCAGCCCTCGGACAGGGGGCTCCGCTGAAGCTTTCTTT
v_gene: TRBV5-4; abundance: .; j_gene: TRBJ1-4; d_gene: TRBD1; CDR3aa: CASSPDRAGDEKLFF; CDR3nt: TGTGCCAGCAGCCCGGACAGGGCGGGGGATGAAAAACTGTTTTTT
v_gene: TRBV7-8; abundance: once; j_gene: TRBJ1-5; d_gene: .; CDR3aa: CASSQVAGRGDQPQHF; CDR3nt: TGTGCCAGCAGTCAGGTGGCAGGGAGAGGGGATCAGCCCCAGCATTTT